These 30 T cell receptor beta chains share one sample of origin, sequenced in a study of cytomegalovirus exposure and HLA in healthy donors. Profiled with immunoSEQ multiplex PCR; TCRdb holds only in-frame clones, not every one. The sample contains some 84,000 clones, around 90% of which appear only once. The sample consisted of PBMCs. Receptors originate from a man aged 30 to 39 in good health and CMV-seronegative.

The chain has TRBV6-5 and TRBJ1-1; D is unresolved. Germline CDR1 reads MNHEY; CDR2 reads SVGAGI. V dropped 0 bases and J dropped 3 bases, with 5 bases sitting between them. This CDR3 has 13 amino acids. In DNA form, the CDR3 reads TGTGCCAGCAGTTACTCCTCGGACACTGAAGCTTTCTTT. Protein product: CASSYSSDTEAFF.

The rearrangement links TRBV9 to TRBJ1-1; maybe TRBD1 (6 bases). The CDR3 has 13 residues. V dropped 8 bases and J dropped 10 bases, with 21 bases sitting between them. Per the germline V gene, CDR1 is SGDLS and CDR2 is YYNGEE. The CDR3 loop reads CASTYPPGTTAFF. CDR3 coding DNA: TGTGCCAGTACCTACCCTCCCGGGACAACAGCTTTCTTT.

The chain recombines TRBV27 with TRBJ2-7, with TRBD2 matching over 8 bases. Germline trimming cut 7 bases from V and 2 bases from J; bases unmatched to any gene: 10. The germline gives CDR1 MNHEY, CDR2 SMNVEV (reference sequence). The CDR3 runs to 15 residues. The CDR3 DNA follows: TGTGCCAGCAAACCCGAAGGGGGACTAGCCTACGAGCAGTACTTC. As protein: CASKPEGGLAYEQYF.

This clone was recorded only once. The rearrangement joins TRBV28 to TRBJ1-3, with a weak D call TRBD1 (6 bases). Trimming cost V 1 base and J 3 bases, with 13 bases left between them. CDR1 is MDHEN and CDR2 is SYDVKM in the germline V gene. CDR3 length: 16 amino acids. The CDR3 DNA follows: TGTGCCAGCAGTTTATTTCGGGGGGCAAGTGGAAACACCATATATTTT. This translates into CASSLFRGASGNTIYF.

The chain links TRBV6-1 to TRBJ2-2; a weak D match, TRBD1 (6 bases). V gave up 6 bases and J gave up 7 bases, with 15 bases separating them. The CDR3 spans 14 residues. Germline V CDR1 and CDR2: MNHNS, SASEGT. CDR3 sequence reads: CASSRNRDNGELFF. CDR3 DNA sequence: TGTGCCAGCAGCCGTAACAGGGACAACGGGGAGCTGTTTTTT.

Here the CDR3 reads CSVEMTGAGETQYF. CDR3 DNA sequence: TGCAGCGTTGAAATGACAGGGGCAGGAGAGACCCAGTACTTC. This rearrangement joins TRBV29-1 to TRBJ2-5; 8 bases line up with TRBD1. Germline V CDR1 and CDR2: SQVTM, ANQGSEA. Trimming at V came to 2 bases and at J to 4 bases, leaving 6 bases not matched to a gene. CDR3 length equals 14 residues.

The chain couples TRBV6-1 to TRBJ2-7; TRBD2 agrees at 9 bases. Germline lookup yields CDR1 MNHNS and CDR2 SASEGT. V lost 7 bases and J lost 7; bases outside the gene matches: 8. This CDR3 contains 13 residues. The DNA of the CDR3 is TGTGCCAGCAATAGTCAGACTAGCGGAGAGCAGTACTTC. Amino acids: CASNSQTSGEQYF.

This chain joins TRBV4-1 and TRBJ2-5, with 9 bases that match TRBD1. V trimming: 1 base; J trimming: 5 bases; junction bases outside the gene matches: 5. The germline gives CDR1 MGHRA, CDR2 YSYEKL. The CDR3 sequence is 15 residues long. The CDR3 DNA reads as TGCGCCAGCAGCCAAGGACAGGGGGGAGGTGAGACCCAGTACTTC. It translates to CASSQGQGGGETQYF.

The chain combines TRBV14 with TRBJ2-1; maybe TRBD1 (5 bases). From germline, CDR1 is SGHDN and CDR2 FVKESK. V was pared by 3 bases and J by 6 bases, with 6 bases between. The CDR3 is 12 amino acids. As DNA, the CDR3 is TGTGCCAGCAGCCAGCAGGGCAATGAGCAGTTCTTC. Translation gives CASSQQGNEQFF. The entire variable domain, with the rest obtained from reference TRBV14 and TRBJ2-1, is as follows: EAGVTQFPSHSVIEKGQTVTLRCDPISGHDNLYWYRRVMGKEIKFLLHFVKESKQDESGMPNNRFLAERTGGTYSTLKVQPAELEDSGVYFCASSQQGNEQFFGPGTRLTVL.

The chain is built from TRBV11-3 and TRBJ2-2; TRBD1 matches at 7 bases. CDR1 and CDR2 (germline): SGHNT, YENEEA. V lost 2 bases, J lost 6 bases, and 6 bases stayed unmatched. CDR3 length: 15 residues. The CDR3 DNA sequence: TGTGCCAGCAGCTTACGGGCAGGGGGTCCCGGGGAGCTGTTTTTT. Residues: CASSLRAGGPGELFF.

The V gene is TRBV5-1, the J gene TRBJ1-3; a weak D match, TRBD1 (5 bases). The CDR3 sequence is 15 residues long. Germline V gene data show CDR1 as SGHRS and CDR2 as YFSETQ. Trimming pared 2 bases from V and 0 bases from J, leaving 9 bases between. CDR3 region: CASSFDSPSGNTIYF. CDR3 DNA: TGCGCCAGCAGCTTCGACAGTCCCTCTGGAAACACCATATATTTT.

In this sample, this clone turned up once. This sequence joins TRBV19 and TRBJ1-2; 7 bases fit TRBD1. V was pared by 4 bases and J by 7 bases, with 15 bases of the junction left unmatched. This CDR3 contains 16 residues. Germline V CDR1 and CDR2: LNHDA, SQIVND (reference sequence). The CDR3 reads CASSTPKTGPLTGYTF. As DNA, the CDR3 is TGTGCCAGTAGTACTCCTAAGACAGGGCCCTTGACTGGCTACACCTTC.

CDR3 DNA: TGCGCCAGCAGCTTGGTATCTAGCAGGTACGAGCAGTACTTC. It is translated as CASSLVSSRYEQYF. The chain carries TRBV5-1 and TRBJ2-7; maybe TRBD2 (5 bases). Germline V gives CDR1 SGHRS, CDR2 YFSETQ. This CDR3 has 14 amino acids. Trimming left V 0 bases short and J 4 bases short, with 11 bases between.

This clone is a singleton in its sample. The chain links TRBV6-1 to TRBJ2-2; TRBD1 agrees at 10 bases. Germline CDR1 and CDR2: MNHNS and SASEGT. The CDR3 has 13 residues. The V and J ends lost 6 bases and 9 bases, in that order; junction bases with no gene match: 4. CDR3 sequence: CASSRDRGRELFF. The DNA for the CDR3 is TGTGCCAGCAGCCGGGACAGGGGTCGGGAGCTGTTTTTT.

The CDR3 sequence: CASSDGPTGELFF. The CDR3 DNA reads TGTGCCAGCAGTGACGGGCCCACCGGGGAGCTGTTTTTT. The genes are TRBV6-4 and TRBJ2-2; D gene unclear. Germline values: CDR1 MRHNA, CDR2 SNTAGT. The CDR3 extends over 13 amino acids. V was cut by 2 bases and J by 4 bases, with 5 bases left in between.

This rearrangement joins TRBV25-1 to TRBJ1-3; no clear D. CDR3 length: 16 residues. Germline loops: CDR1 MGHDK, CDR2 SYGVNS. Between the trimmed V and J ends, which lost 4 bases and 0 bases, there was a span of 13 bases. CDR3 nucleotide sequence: TGTGCCAGCAGTGCCGGACTTTCTGACTCTGGAAACACCATATATTTT. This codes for CASSAGLSDSGNTIYF.

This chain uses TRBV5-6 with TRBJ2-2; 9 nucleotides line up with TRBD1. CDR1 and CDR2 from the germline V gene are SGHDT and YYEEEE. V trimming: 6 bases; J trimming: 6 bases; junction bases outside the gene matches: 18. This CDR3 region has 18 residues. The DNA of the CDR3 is TGTGCCAGCAACCCCCGGGACAGGGAATACCGGGGCCCCGGGGAGCTGTTTTTT. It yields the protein CASNPRDREYRGPGELFF.

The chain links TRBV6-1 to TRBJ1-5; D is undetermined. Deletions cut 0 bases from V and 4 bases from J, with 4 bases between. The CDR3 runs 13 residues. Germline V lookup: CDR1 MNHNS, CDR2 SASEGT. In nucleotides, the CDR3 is TGTGCCAGCAGTGAAGCCCGGAATCAGCCCCAGCATTTT. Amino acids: CASSEARNQPQHF.

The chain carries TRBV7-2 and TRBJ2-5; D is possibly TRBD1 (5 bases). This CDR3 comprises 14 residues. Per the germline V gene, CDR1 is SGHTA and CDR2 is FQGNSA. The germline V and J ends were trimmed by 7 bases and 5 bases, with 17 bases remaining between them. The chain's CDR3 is CASTNKGLLETQYF. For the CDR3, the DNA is TGTGCCAGCACCAACAAGGGGTTATTGGAGACCCAGTACTTC.

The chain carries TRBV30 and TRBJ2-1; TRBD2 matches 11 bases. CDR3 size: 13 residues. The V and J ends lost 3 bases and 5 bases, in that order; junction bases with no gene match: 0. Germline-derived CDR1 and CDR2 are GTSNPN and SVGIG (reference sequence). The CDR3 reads CAWRTSGDNEQFF. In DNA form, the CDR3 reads TGTGCCTGGAGGACTAGCGGGGACAATGAGCAGTTCTTC.

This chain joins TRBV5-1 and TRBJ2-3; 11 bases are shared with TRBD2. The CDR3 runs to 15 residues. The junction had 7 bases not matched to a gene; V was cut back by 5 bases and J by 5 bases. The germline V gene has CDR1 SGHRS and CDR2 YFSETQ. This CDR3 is CASSDSGRAIDTQYF. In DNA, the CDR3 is TGCGCCAGCAGTGATAGCGGGAGGGCCATAGATACGCAGTATTTT.

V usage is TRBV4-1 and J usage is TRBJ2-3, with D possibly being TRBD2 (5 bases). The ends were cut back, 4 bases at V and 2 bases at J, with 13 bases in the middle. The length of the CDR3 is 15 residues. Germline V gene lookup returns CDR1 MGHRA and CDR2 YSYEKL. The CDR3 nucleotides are TGCGCCAGCAGCCGTAACGGACTCTACACAGATACGCAGTATTTT. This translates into CASSRNGLYTDTQYF.

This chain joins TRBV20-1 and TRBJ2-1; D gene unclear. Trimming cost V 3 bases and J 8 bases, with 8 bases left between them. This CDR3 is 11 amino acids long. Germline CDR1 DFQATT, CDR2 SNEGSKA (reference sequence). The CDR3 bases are TGCAGTGCTAGGATCCCGGATGAGCAGTTCTTC. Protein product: CSARIPDEQFF.

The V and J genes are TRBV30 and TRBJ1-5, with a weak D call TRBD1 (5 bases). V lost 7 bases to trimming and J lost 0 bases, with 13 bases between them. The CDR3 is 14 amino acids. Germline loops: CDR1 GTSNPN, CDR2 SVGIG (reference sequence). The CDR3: CAFDLTVSNQPQHF. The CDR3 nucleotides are TGTGCCTTTGACCTGACAGTTAGCAATCAGCCCCAGCATTTT.

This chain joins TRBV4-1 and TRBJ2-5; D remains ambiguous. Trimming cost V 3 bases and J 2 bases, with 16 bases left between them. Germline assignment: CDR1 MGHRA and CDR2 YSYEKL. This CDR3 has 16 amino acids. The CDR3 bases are TGCGCCAGCAGCCAGATCCTGGGCAGGAAGCAAGAGACCCAGTACTTC. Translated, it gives CASSQILGRKQETQYF.

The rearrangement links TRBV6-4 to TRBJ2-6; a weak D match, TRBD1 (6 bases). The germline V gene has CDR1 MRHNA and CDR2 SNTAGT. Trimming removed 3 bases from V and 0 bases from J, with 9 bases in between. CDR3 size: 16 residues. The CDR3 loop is CASSDSDSSGANVLTF. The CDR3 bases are TGTGCCAGCAGTGATTCGGACAGCTCTGGGGCCAACGTCCTGACTTTC.

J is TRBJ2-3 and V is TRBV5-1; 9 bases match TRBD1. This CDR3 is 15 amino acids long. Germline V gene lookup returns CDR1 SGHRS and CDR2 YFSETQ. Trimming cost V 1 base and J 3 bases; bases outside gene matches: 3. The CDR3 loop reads CASSLLQGATDTQYF. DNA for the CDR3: TGCGCCAGCAGCTTGCTACAGGGGGCTACAGATACGCAGTATTTT.

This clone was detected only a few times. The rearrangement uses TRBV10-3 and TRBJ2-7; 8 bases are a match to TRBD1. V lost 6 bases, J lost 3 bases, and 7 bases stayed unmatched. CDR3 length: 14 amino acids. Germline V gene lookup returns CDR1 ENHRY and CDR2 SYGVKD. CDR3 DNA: TGTGCCATCAGCGGGACAGGCTCCCTCTACGAGCAGTACTTC. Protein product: CAISGTGSLYEQYF.

Written as DNA, the CDR3 is TGTGCCACTGAACAGGAATATGGCTACACCTTC. As protein: CATEQEYGYTF. The rearrangement links TRBV28 to TRBJ1-2, with D maybe TRBD1 (5 bases). CDR3 length equals 11 residues. Germline V gives CDR1 MDHEN, CDR2 SYDVKM. Trimming left V 10 bases short and J 5 bases short, with 11 bases between.

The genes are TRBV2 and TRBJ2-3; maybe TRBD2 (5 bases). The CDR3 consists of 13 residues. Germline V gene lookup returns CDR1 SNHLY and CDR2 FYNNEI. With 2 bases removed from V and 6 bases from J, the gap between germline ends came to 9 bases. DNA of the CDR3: TGTGCCAGCAGTGAAAGTTGGAGGGATACGCAGTATTTT. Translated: CASSESWRDTQYF. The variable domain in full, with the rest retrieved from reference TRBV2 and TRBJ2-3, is EPEVTQTPSHQVTQMGQEVILRCVPISNHLYFYWYRQILGQKVEFLVSFYNNEISEKSEIFDDQFSVERPDGSNFTLKIRSTKLEDSAMYFCASSESWRDTQYFGPGTRLTVL.